This T cell receptor (beta chain) was recorded in a study of human T cells and chemical hapten exposure. Original analysis: The number of TCRs in each sample had a median of about 95,000 and spanned about 23,224 to 690,600. TCRdb passed the RACE reads through MiXCR, listing each CDR3 protein once. The V and J calls, along with clone size, are taken from TCRdb and not from the paper's own processing. The sample records around 80,000 distinct CDR3 sequences, about 9% being singletons. Per the germline V gene, CDR1 is SNHLY and CDR2 is FYNNEI. Trimming at V came to 5 bases and at J to 0 bases, leaving 11 bases not matched to a gene. CDR3 length: 17 residues. Specified time point: healthy volunteer bleed at 6 weeks. Total RNA was isolated from unfractionated whole blood.

V usage is TRBV2 and J usage is TRBJ2-7, with 9 positions matching TRBD2. Sequencing used whole blood. The TCR originated in a male donor in good health. Some clones in this sample may be carry-over from other donors' samples. This CDR3 is CASSPGLATYGSYEQYF. The CDR3 bases are TGTGCCAGCAGTCCGGGACTAGCTACGTACGGCTCCTACGAGCAGTACTTC.